These 7 T cell receptor beta chains were all obtained from the same sample, sequenced in a study of shared clonotypes between healthy human individuals. Clones were read by immunoSEQ multiplex PCR, and TCRdb kept only the in-frame ones, dropping some. Here the sample spans approximately 530,000 clones, around 95% being singletons. The sample was naive CD4+ T cells sorted from blood. Subset: CD45RA+ positively selected. Receptors originate from a woman aged 30 to 39 in good health.

CDR3: CASSFSGRADYEQYF. The CDR3 DNA is TGTGCCAGCAGTTTCTCGGGACGGGCGGACTACGAGCAGTACTTC. The rearrangement joins TRBV28 to TRBJ2-7; D assignment may be TRBD1 or TRBD2 (5 bases each). Trimming stripped 3 bases from V and 3 bases from J, with 15 bases between. Germline loops: CDR1 MDHEN, CDR2 SYDVKM. This CDR3 comprises 15 residues.

The genes are TRBV19 and TRBJ1-5; no reliable D call. The V gene lost 3 bases and the J gene lost 0 bases, with 21 bases spanning the gap. Germline V CDR1 and CDR2: LNHDA, SQIVND (reference sequence). The CDR3 loop spans 19 amino acids. CDR3 DNA sequence: TGTGCCAGTAGTATCGCCTCCGGGAGGCGGAAATATAGCAATCAGCCCCAGCATTTT. It translates to CASSIASGRRKYSNQPQHF.

The gene calls are TRBV7-2 and TRBJ2-1, with 9 bases lining up with TRBD2. The trim removed 5 bases at V and 14 bases at J, leaving 22 bases unmatched. The germline V gene has CDR1 SGHTA and CDR2 FQGNSA. The CDR3 consists of 17 residues. The DNA of the CDR3 is TGTGCCAGCAGCCCAAGAAGGGGAACGGGGCGGGAGGGCCGTGAGTTCTTC. Its protein product is CASSPRRGTGREGREFF.

This clone was seen once. As DNA, the CDR3 is TGTGCCAGCAGCTTAGGGTCGAGCGGGGTATTGGGGCAGTACTTC. Translating it yields CASSLGSSGVLGQYF. The V and J genes are TRBV7-2 and TRBJ2-7; TRBD2 agrees at 7 bases. V lost 1 base and J lost 9; bases outside the gene matches: 12. Germline assignment: CDR1 SGHTA and CDR2 FQGNSA. The CDR3 contains 15 residues.

This chain uses TRBV9 with TRBJ2-6, with D possibly matching TRBD2 (5 bases). The germline V gene has CDR1 SGDLS and CDR2 YYNGEE. This CDR3 comprises 18 residues. Trimming cost V 3 bases and J 1 base, with 17 bases left between them. CDR3 coding DNA: TGTGCCAGCAGCGGTAGCGCCCATGTGGGATCTGGGGCCAACGTCCTGACTTTC. Encoded protein: CASSGSAHVGSGANVLTF. Together with reference TRBV9 and TRBJ2-6, the CDR3 gives the full variable domain: DSGVTQTPKHLITATGQRVTLRCSPRSGDLSVYWYQQSLDQGLQFLIQYYNGEERAKGNILERFSAQQFPDLHSELNLSSLELGDSALYFCASSGSAHVGSGANVLTFGAGSRLTVL.

This clone was detected once. The chain is built from TRBV18 and TRBJ1-4; D remains ambiguous. V lost 1 base and J 8 bases, leaving 11 bases between the germline ends. This CDR3 region has 14 residues. The germline V gene encodes CDR1 KGHSH and CDR2 LQKENI. The CDR3 is CASSPLERVEKLFF. CDR3 in DNA: TGTGCCAGCTCACCACTTGAGAGGGTGGAAAAACTGTTTTTT.

The rearrangement joins TRBV11-2 to TRBJ1-2; D perhaps matches TRBD1 (5 bases). The V end lost 0 bases, the J end lost 7 bases, and 12 bases lay between the germline ends. The length of the CDR3 is 14 residues. CDR1 and CDR2 from the germline V gene are SGHAT and FQNNGV. In DNA, the CDR3 is TGTGCCAGCAGCTTAGATAAATGGGGGACTGGCTACACCTTC. As protein: CASSLDKWGTGYTF.